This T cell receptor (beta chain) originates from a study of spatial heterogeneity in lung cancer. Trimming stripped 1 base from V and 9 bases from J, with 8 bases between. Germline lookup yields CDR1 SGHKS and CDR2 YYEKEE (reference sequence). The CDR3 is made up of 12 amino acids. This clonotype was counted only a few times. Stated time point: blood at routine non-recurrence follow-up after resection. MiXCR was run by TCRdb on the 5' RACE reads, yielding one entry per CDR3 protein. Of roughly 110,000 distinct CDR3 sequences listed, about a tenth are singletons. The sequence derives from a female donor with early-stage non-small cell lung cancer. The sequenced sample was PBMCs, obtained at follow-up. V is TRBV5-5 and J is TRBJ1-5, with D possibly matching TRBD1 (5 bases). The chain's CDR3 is CASSLNQGPQHF. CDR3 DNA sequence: TGTGCCAGCAGCTTGAACCAGGGGCCCCAGCATTTT.